These 2 T cell receptor beta chains share one sample of origin, sequenced in a study of cytomegalovirus exposure and HLA in healthy donors. Use of 60 Vbeta and 13 Jbeta primers characterized the PCR. Sequencing was performed with immunoSEQ multiplex PCR; in TCRdb, only in-frame clones are kept and a portion is missing. The sample records 170,000 or so clones, over 60% being singletons. What was sequenced was PBMCs. Receptors were obtained from a man in his forties in good health and CMV-seronegative.

This chain uses TRBV20-1 with TRBJ1-1, with D possibly being TRBD1 (5 bases). This CDR3 has 11 amino acids. CDR1 and CDR2 (germline): DFQATT, SNEGSKA (reference sequence). V was clipped by 6 bases and J by 7 bases, with 12 bases between them. The CDR3 protein is CSAARGFEAFF. The CDR3, as DNA: TGCAGTGCCGCACGGGGGTTTGAAGCTTTCTTT.

V is TRBV6-5 and J is TRBJ1-2; D is ambiguous. Germline assignment: CDR1 MNHEY and CDR2 SVGAGI. CDR3 size: 15 residues. Trimming left V 4 bases short and J 5 bases short, with 17 bases between. For the CDR3, the DNA is TGTGCCAGCAGTTGGAGGGATACCCAACTATATGGCTACACCTTC. Its translation: CASSWRDTQLYGYTF.